These T cell receptor beta chains were read from a single sample in a study of molecular identifiers for immune sequencing clone quantification. TCRdb fed the PCR reads into MiXCR, producing one record per CDR3 protein. This sample yields about 640,000 distinct CDR3 sequences, of which nearly 20% are seen a single time; 0.7% to 1% belongs to the top ten. The specimen sequenced was naive CD8+ T cells from blood, with Jurkat cell RNA spiked in. These receptors all stem from a human donor in good health. Some libraries in this study had Jurkat cell RNA spiked in. Both conserved end residues are part of each CDR3. Each record gives: V gene, clone size, J gene, D gene, CDR3 DNA, CDR3 protein. A D gene is named only where the DNA matches it firmly. Clone sizes are given selectively: once, few, many, or a class where the clone is expanded.

TRBV7-9,many,TRBJ1-1,NA,TGTGCCAGCAAGGGGGGGCTGCTCACTGAAGCTTTCTTT,CASKGGLLTEAFF
TRBV5-1,few,TRBJ2-1,TRBD2,TGCGCCAGCAGCTTACGAAGCGGGGGGAACTACAATGAGCAGTTCTTC,CASSLRSGGNYNEQFF
TRBV5-6,few,TRBJ2-1,NA,TGTGCCAGCAGCAGAAACACAGGTCCTTCCTACAATGAGCAGTTCTTC,CASSRNTGPSYNEQFF
TRBV11-1,NA,TRBJ2-7,TRBD2,TGTGCCAGCAGCTTTACTCTAGCGGAGACCTACGAGCAGTACTTC,CASSFTLAETYEQYF
TRBV6-2/TRBV6-3,NA,TRBJ2-2,TRBD2,TGTGCCAGCAGTTACACAAGACTAGCGGGAGGGCCAATTTCGAACACCGGGGAGCTGTTTTTT,CASSYTRLAGGPISNTGELFF
TRBV5-8,many,TRBJ1-1,NA,TGTGCCAGCAGCTTGGTTAGGAGCCTTGAAGCTTTCTTT,CASSLVRSLEAFF
TRBV7-2,many,TRBJ2-1,NA,TGTGCCAGCAGCTTAAGGGCCGTTCTCGATTCCTACAATGAGCAGTTCTTC,CASSLRAVLDSYNEQFF
TRBV27,many,TRBJ2-7,NA,TGTGCCAGCAGTTTCTTCCTGGGGCCCTCCTACGAGCAGTACTTC,CASSFFLGPSYEQYF
TRBV29-1,NA,TRBJ2-5,NA,TGCAGCGTTGAAAGTTCCAGGGCTCAAGGGTATGGGACCCAGTACTTC,CSVESSRAQGYGTQYF
TRBV4-2,NA,TRBJ2-7,TRBD2,TGTGCCAGCAGCCAAGAGACCCCTAGCGGCCGCTACGAGCAGTACTTC,CASSQETPSGRYEQYF
TRBV11-2,NA,TRBJ2-3,TRBD1,TGTGCCAGCAGCTTAAGGTATAGGACAGGGGAAGACACAGATACGCAGTATTTT,CASSLRYRTGEDTDTQYF
TRBV5-5,few,TRBJ2-5,NA,TGTGCCAGCAGCTCCAACCCCACAGCGTACCAAGAGACCCAGTACTTC,CASSSNPTAYQETQYF
TRBV28,many,TRBJ2-7,NA,TGTGCCAGCAGCACCGGACTCTCCTACGAGCAGTACTTC,CASSTGLSYEQYF
TRBV20-1,few,TRBJ2-2,TRBD2,TGCAGTGCTCCCGGACTAGCGGGAGGTTCGAACACCGGGGAGCTGTTTTTT,CSAPGLAGGSNTGELFF
TRBV13,many,TRBJ2-5,NA,TGTGCCAGCAGCAACCTGGAGACCCAGTACTTC,CASSNLETQYF
TRBV13,once,TRBJ2-1,TRBD2,TGTGTCAGCAGCAGGACTAGCGGGGGGGCAGATGAGCAGTTCTTC,CVSSRTSGGADEQFF
TRBV20-1,many,TRBJ1-4,NA,TGCAGTGCTAGCCCCCAGGGTATTGAAAAACTGTTTTTT,CSASPQGIEKLFF
TRBV6-4,NA,TRBJ1-2,NA,TGTGCCAGCAGCCCCGTGTTGCAGGAAAAGGGAGCCTATGGCTACACCTTC,CASSPVLQEKGAYGYTF
TRBV29-1,many,TRBJ2-4,NA,TGCAGCGTTGGGGCGGGGCTAGCCAAAAACATTCAGTACTTC,CSVGAGLAKNIQYF
TRBV3-1,many,TRBJ1-5,NA,TGTGCCAGCAGCCAAGGGGAGGTGGGGTTGGTGCCGCCCCAGCATTTT,CASSQGEVGLVPPQHF
TRBV7-9,many,TRBJ2-1,NA,TGTGCCAGCAGCGAAACTAGTTACGATGAGCAGTTCTTC,CASSETSYDEQFF
TRBV9,many,TRBJ2-7,NA,TGTGCCAGCAGCCCCGGGGGTCTCTCCTACGAGCAGTACTTC,CASSPGGLSYEQYF
TRBV20-1,many,TRBJ2-7,NA,TGCAGTGCTAGAGATCTTAGCCCGGAGGCGGACTCCTACGAGCAGTACTTC,CSARDLSPEADSYEQYF
TRBV27,few,TRBJ1-5,NA,TGTGCCAGCAGTTTATCTGGGGGGGCGCCCCAGCATTTT,CASSLSGGAPQHF
TRBV7-9,many,TRBJ1-1,NA,TGTGCCAGCAGCTTAAGGGGAGTTGAAGCTTTCTTT,CASSLRGVEAFF
TRBV11-3,few,TRBJ2-2,NA,TGTGCCAGCAGCTCGCGAGGGGCTCCCGGGGAGCTGTTTTTT,CASSSRGAPGELFF
TRBV11-2,NA,TRBJ2-7,TRBD2,TGTGCCAGCAGCTTAGCCGGGGGGACTACCTACGAGCAGTACTTC,CASSLAGGTTYEQYF
TRBV28,many,TRBJ2-3,NA,TGTGCCAGCAGTTTTTCTTCAGTCTCGGGACTGATCACAGATACGCAGTATTTT,CASSFSSVSGLITDTQYF
TRBV11-2,few,TRBJ1-5,NA,TGTGCCAGCAGCTTTTTAACGGGGAGCAATCAGCCCCAGCATTTT,CASSFLTGSNQPQHF
TRBV7-9,many,TRBJ2-7,NA,TGTGCCAGCACAGATCTGGCGGACGGCGAGATTGTGTACGAGCAGTACTTC,CASTDLADGEIVYEQYF
TRBV6-1,few,TRBJ2-3,TRBD2,TGTGCCAGCAGTTCTGACGGACTAGCGGGGTACACAGATACGCAGTATTTT,CASSSDGLAGYTDTQYF
TRBV24-1,NA,TRBJ1-2,NA,TGTGCCACCGCTAAGTGGGACTACGGCTACACCTTC,CATAKWDYGYTF
TRBV4-1,many,TRBJ2-1,NA,TGCGCCAGCAGCCAAGATCTCGCAGCTGGATACAATGAGCAGTTCTTC,CASSQDLAAGYNEQFF
TRBV20-1,few,TRBJ2-1,TRBD2,TGCAGTGCCCAAACCCTCTCTAGCGGGAGGACCCACAATGAGCAGTTCTTC,CSAQTLSSGRTHNEQFF
TRBV7-6,few,TRBJ1-2,NA,TGTGCCAGCAGCTTAGGAACAGGGTCCCGAGGACTTTACTATGGCTACACCTTC,CASSLGTGSRGLYYGYTF
TRBV7-2,NA,TRBJ1-2,TRBD1,TGTGCCAGCAGCTTATCATCGAGAGTGTCAGGGGGGGACAATGGCTACACCTTC,CASSLSSRVSGGDNGYTF
TRBV6-5,many,TRBJ1-5,NA,TGTGCCAGCAGTTGGGACCCTAATCAGCCCCAGCATTTT,CASSWDPNQPQHF
TRBV7-9,few,TRBJ2-1,NA,TGTGCCAGCAGCTTAGCGGGGTCGGATGAGCAGTTCTTC,CASSLAGSDEQFF
TRBV5-4,many,TRBJ2-6,TRBD1,TGTGCCAGCAGCCTTGACAGGGATAGTGGGGCCAACGTCCTGACTTTC,CASSLDRDSGANVLTF
TRBV30,many,TRBJ2-1,TRBD2,TGTGCCTGGAGTGAAGGACTAGGAAACTATGAGCAGTTCTTC,CAWSEGLGNYEQFF
TRBV19,few,TRBJ1-1,NA,TGTGCCAGTAGTATAGGGGATACATCGAACACTGAAGCTTTCTTT,CASSIGDTSNTEAFF
TRBV29-1,many,TRBJ1-1,NA,TGCAGCGTTGACGCAGAGAACACTGAAGCTTTCTTT,CSVDAENTEAFF
TRBV27,many,TRBJ2-3,NA,TGTGCCAGCAGCATGCTACAGGGCACAGATACGCAGTATTTT,CASSMLQGTDTQYF
TRBV5-4,many,TRBJ2-3,TRBD1,TGTGCCAGCAGCTTGCGACAGGGGGCGACAGATACGCAGTATTTT,CASSLRQGATDTQYF
TRBV4-3,many,TRBJ2-5,NA,TGCGCCAGCAGCCAAGGTGGGACCCAAGAGACCCAGTACTTC,CASSQGGTQETQYF
TRBV27,many,TRBJ2-3,NA,TGTGCCAGCAGTTGGAAGGGCACAGATACGCAGTATTTT,CASSWKGTDTQYF
TRBV7-8,many,TRBJ1-1,NA,TGTGCCAGCAGCTTAGCGTCACACCAAAACACTGAAGCTTTCTTT,CASSLASHQNTEAFF
TRBV6-2/TRBV6-3,many,TRBJ2-7,TRBD2,TGTGCCAGCAGCAGGGGACTAGCGGGGGCCCTCTCCTACGAGCAGTACTTC,CASSRGLAGALSYEQYF
TRBV10-3,many,TRBJ2-7,NA,TGTGCCATCGCTGACGGGGGCTACGAGCAGTACTTC,CAIADGGYEQYF
TRBV4-2,many,TRBJ1-1,NA,TGTGCCAGCAGCCAAAAGGCAGCCTCTATGAACACTGAAGCTTTCTTT,CASSQKAASMNTEAFF
TRBV20-1,many,TRBJ2-7,NA,TGCAGTGCTAGAGATCATTCTAAGAGCTCCTACGAGCAGTACTTC,CSARDHSKSSYEQYF